Listed below are T cell receptor beta chains from one sample, sequenced in a study of spatial heterogeneity in lung cancer. MiXCR, applied by TCRdb to the 5' RACE reads, yields one record per CDR3 protein. The profile shows 10,000 to 15,000 distinct CDR3 sequences, around 4% of them singletons. The specimen comprised PBMCs, sampled at surgery. Receptor source: a male donor with early-stage non-small cell lung cancer. Each CDR3 is given with its conserved first and last residue. Each record gives: V gene, J gene, clone size, D gene, CDR3 DNA, CDR3 protein. The D gene is left open where the match is weak. Rows may omit the clone size; those that give it use once, few, many or a size class.

>TRBV2|TRBJ2-6|many|TRBD2
TGTGCCAGCAGTGTGCCCCGGGGACTAGCGGACTCTGGGGCCAACGTCCTGACTTTC
CASSVPRGLADSGANVLTF
>TRBV28|TRBJ2-2|many|NA
TGTGCCAGCAGTTCGGGCGGGATTACCGGGGAGCTGTTTTTT
CASSSGGITGELFF
>TRBV12-3/TRBV12-4|TRBJ2-7|many|NA
TGTGCCAGCAGTCCGGCGGGAACGGTCTCCTACGAGCAGTACTTC
CASSPAGTVSYEQYF
>TRBV5-4|TRBJ1-4|many|NA
TGTGCCAGCAGCTTACTGCCTAATGAAAAACTGTTTTTT
CASSLLPNEKLFF
>TRBV27|TRBJ1-6|many|NA
TGTGCCAGCAGTTCTGGGGCAGCGTATTCACCCCTCCACTTT
CASSSGAAYSPLHF
>TRBV7-8|TRBJ2-7|many|NA
TGTGCCAGCGGCAGACGGGACCCCTACGAGCAGTACTTC
CASGRRDPYEQYF
>TRBV5-8|TRBJ2-7|many|NA
TGTGCCAGCAGCACCACCGGGACGGGAGCCTACGAGCAGTACTTC
CASSTTGTGAYEQYF
>TRBV6-2/TRBV6-3|TRBJ2-1|many|NA
TGTGCCAGCAGCGCGGAAGCGTTCGACAATGAGCAGTTCTTC
CASSAEAFDNEQFF
>TRBV4-3|TRBJ2-5|medium-sized|NA
TGCGCCAGCAGCCAAGAGCGGGAGACCCAGTACTTC
CASSQERETQYF
>TRBV5-6|TRBJ2-2|many|NA
TGTGCCAGCAGCCGCTGGGCCGGGGAGCTGTTTTTT
CASSRWAGELFF
>TRBV5-4|TRBJ2-1|many|NA
TGTGCCAGCAGCTCCCAGCAAGGGAATGAGCAGTTCTTC
CASSSQQGNEQFF
>TRBV11-2|TRBJ2-6|many|TRBD2
TGTGCCAGCAGCTCACGAACCTTAGCGGGAAACGGTACCGGGGCCAACGTCCTGACTTTC
CASSSRTLAGNGTGANVLTF
>TRBV7-2|TRBJ1-2|many|TRBD1
TGTGCCAGCAGCTCGCAGGGAGCGGGACAGCAGGGCTACACCTTC
CASSSQGAGQQGYTF
>TRBV25-1|TRBJ1-1|many|NA
TGTGCCAGCAGGACTCCCGCGAACACTGAAGCTTTCTTT
CASRTPANTEAFF
>TRBV7-2|TRBJ2-7|many|TRBD2
TGTGCCAGCAGCCCCCCAGCGTGGCTAGCGGGAAGGAACGAGCAGTACTTC
CASSPPAWLAGRNEQYF
>TRBV6-5|TRBJ2-1|NA|NA
TGTGTCAGCAGTACTGGGTGGGGGAGCGACACGGGCGATGAGCAGTTCTTC
CVSSTGWGSDTGDEQFF
>TRBV24-1|TRBJ2-3|many|TRBD1
TGTGCCACCAGTGATCCTGGGACAGGGGGCACAGATACGCAGTATTTT
CATSDPGTGGTDTQYF
>TRBV24-1|TRBJ2-5|many|TRBD1
TGTGCCACCAGTGACCTGCCCCAACAGGGGGCTCTCCAAGAGACCCAGTACTTC
CATSDLPQQGALQETQYF
>TRBV28|TRBJ2-3|many|NA
TGTGCCAGCAGTCAGGACAGCACAGATACGCAGTATTTT
CASSQDSTDTQYF
>TRBV9|TRBJ2-3|many|NA
TGTGCCAGCAGCGCAACCTCAGGGGCCGCTAGACAAGCGCAGTATTTT
CASSATSGAARQAQYF
>TRBV28|TRBJ2-5|few|TRBD2
TGTGCCAGCAGTTTATTCCCCTCGGCCCGTTCCCCCGCAGCGGGATTTAGGGGTCGAGAGACCCAGTACTTC
CASSLFPSARSPAAGFRGRETQYF
>TRBV27|TRBJ1-2|many|NA
TGTGCCAGCAGTCCCCCGGACAGTCTTTATGGCTACACCTTC
CASSPPDSLYGYTF
>TRBV20-1|TRBJ2-1|many|TRBD2
TGCAGTGGTAGCGGAACTAGCGGGAAGTACAATGAGCAGTTCTTC
CSGSGTSGKYNEQFF
>TRBV12-3/TRBV12-4|TRBJ2-3|many|NA
TGTGCCAGCAGTTCGGGGACAGATACGCAGTATTTT
CASSSGTDTQYF
>TRBV12-3/TRBV12-4|TRBJ2-3|many|NA
TGTGCCAGCAGTTTAGGGCCAGCGCGGGTTACGCAGTATTTT
CASSLGPARVTQYF
>TRBV6-1|TRBJ2-1|many|NA
TGTGCCAGCAGCGCCGGGGACAGGGCTAGCGGGCGAAATGAGCAGTTCTTC
CASSAGDRASGRNEQFF
>TRBV2|TRBJ2-3|many|NA
TGTGCCAGCAGGGGTGGTAGGAGCACAGATACGCAGTATTTT
CASRGGRSTDTQYF
>TRBV6-2/TRBV6-3|TRBJ2-1|many|TRBD2
TGTGCCAGCAGTTACTGGGGGGGAGGGCCTCACGGCAATGAGCAGTTCTTC
CASSYWGGGPHGNEQFF
>TRBV7-6|TRBJ1-3|few|TRBD1
TGTGCCAGCAGCCCAACCCCTCTCAGGGGACAGAAACTTTTGGCTGGAAACACCATATATTTT
CASSPTPLRGQKLLAGNTIYF
>TRBV3-1|TRBJ1-1|NA|NA
TGTGCCAGCAGCCTACAGACGAACACTGAAGCTTTCTTT
CASSLQTNTEAFF
>TRBV6-2/TRBV6-3|TRBJ2-4|many|TRBD2
TGTGCCAGCAGTCCCATGGGGGAGGGCCAAAACATTCAGTACTTC
CASSPMGEGQNIQYF
>TRBV12-3/TRBV12-4|TRBJ2-7|many|TRBD2
TGTGCCAGCGGGTTGGCTAGCGGGTCCTACGAGCAGTACTTC
CASGLASGSYEQYF
>TRBV4-2|TRBJ2-1|many|NA
TGTGCCAGCAGCCAGGACTACAGGGAAAATGAGCAGTTCTTC
CASSQDYRENEQFF
>TRBV29-1|TRBJ2-1|many|TRBD2
TGCAGCGTTGATAGGGATAGCGGGTACAATGAGCAGTTCTTC
CSVDRDSGYNEQFF
>TRBV7-9|TRBJ1-1|many|TRBD1
TGTGCCAGCAGCAACAGGGGGAGTGAAGCTTTCTTT
CASSNRGSEAFF
>TRBV3-1|TRBJ1-1|many|TRBD1
TGTGCCAGCAGCCAGAGGCAGGGGGGTACTGAAGCTTTCTTT
CASSQRQGGTEAFF
>TRBV11-1|TRBJ2-5|many|NA
TGTGCCAGCAGCTTTGGAGAGACCCAGTACTTC
CASSFGETQYF